What follows describes a single T cell receptor beta chain. Its antigen is currently unknown. Individual cDNA molecules received unique molecular identifiers during library preparation. TCRdb used MiXCR to reprocess the 5' RACE reads, holding one entry per CDR3 protein. Of some 25,000 distinct CDR3 sequences in the sample, 4.3% were seen once. The data derive from a study of early T cells in non-severe SARS-CoV-2 infection. General study points: Matching against VDJdb likely underestimated virus-specific expansions, favoring anti-spike CD8.

The CDR3 spans 14 residues. The V end was cut by 4 bases, the J end by 6 bases, with 15 bases between. From germline, CDR1 is SGDLS and CDR2 YYNGEE. The J gene is TRBJ2-3, the V gene TRBV9; D remains unclear. Source material: whole blood. This receptor was identified in an adult who was a healthcare worker with PCR-confirmed SARS-CoV-2 infection or an uninfected control (not recorded which). The chain's CDR3 is CASSPGPTGDTQYF. The CDR3 DNA follows: TGTGCCAGCAGCCCCGGCCCCACCGGGGATACGCAGTATTTT.